The source of this T cell receptor (beta chain) is a study of OX40 agonist ivuxolimab in advanced cancers. Method: immunoSEQ multiplex PCR; TCRdb's copy keeps in-frame clones and lacks some. The sample carries 60,000 to 85,000 clones, about 94% recorded once. Germline V gives CDR1 SGDLS, CDR2 YYNGEE. V was pared by 0 bases and J by 5 bases, with 7 bases between. The CDR3 extends over 13 amino acids. The gene calls are TRBV9 and TRBJ2-3; D might be TRBD2 (5 bases). The origin of this receptor is an adult with an advanced solid tumor such as melanoma, head and neck, liver or kidney cancer. The sample consisted of CD4+ or CD8+ T cells sorted from blood, taken in a trial of the OX40 agonist ivuxolimab. The CDR3 loop is CASSVGGEDTQYF. The CDR3 DNA is TGTGCCAGCAGCGTAGGGGGAGAAGATACGCAGTATTTT.